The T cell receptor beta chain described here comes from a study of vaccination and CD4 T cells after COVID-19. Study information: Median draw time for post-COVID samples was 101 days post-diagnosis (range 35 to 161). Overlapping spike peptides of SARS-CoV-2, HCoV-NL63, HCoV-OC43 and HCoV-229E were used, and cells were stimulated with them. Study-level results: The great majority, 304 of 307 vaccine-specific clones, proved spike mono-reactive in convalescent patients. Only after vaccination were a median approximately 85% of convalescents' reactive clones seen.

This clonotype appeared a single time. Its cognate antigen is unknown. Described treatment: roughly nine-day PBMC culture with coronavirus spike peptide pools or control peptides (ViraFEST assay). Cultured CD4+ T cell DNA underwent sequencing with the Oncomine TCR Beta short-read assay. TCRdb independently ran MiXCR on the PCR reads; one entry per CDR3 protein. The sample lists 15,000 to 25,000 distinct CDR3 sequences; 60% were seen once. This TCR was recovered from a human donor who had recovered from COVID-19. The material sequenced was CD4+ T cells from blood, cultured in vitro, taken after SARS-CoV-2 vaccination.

The CDR3, as DNA: TGTGCCAGCAGCTCGCCCGGGACAGGGGATAATTCACCCCTCCACTTT. Translation gives CASSSPGTGDNSPLHF. This sequence joins TRBV7-9 and TRBJ1-6; 10 bases are a match to TRBD1. This CDR3 is 16 amino acids long. V was pared by 4 bases and J by 5 bases, with 5 bases of the junction left unmatched. Germline CDR1 and CDR2: SEHNR and FQNEAQ (reference sequence).